The 30 T cell receptor beta chains reported below all come from one sample, sequenced in a study of response to subunit inactivated influenza vaccine. TCRdb processed the RT-PCR reads anew with MiXCR; each CDR3 protein has one entry. The table includes about 540,000 distinct CDR3 sequences, approximately 20% detected once. These data are also associated with another study on T cells expressing NK-cell markers. As reported in that work: Template switching by 5'RACE with UMIs generated the TCR beta cDNA.

The sequencing here drew on CD4+ T cells sorted from PBMCs, taken 11 to 12 days after vaccination. The source of these receptors is a man aged 50 or older who received an inactivated influenza vaccine.

This clonotype was seen more than once but under ten times. The chain combines TRBV12-3 or TRBV12-4 with TRBJ2-1; D is perhaps TRBD2 (7 bases). Trimming shortened V by 0 bases and J by 6 bases, and 15 bases separated the two germline ends. The CDR3 is made up of 16 amino acids. The CDR3: CASSLAGGPVSNEQFF. As DNA, the CDR3 is TGTGCCAGCAGTTTAGCGGGGGGGCCGGTAAGCAATGAGCAGTTCTTC.

The J gene is TRBJ1-5, the V gene TRBV7-8, with 11 bases identical to TRBD1. The V gene's germline CDR1 is SGHVS and CDR2 FQNEAQ. The CDR3 totals 18 residues. V shed 1 base, J shed 0 bases, and the junction held 5 bases outside the gene matches. The CDR3 nucleotides read TGTGCCAGCAGCTTAGTTGGGACAGGGGGTAATAGCAATCAGCCCCAGCATTTT. Translated: CASSLVGTGGNSNQPQHF.

This clonotype has a handful of counts. This chain uses TRBV4-3 with TRBJ2-7; D gene uncertain. The germline V gene encodes CDR1 LGHNA and CDR2 YSLEER. The germline V and J ends were trimmed by 0 bases and 6 bases, with 12 bases remaining between them. CDR3 length: 14 residues. The CDR3 DNA is TGCGCCAGCAGCCAAGATGGGCGGTTGGGCGAGCAGTACTTC. The encoded protein is CASSQDGRLGEQYF.

J is TRBJ2-5 and V is TRBV20-1, with a possible D match to TRBD2 (6 bases). Deletions cut 2 bases from V and 4 bases from J, with 11 bases between. This CDR3 has 13 amino acids. Germline V gene data show CDR1 as DFQATT and CDR2 as SNEGSKA (reference sequence). CDR3 protein: CSARPPGLETQYF. As DNA, the CDR3 is TGCAGTGCTAGACCCCCGGGACTAGAGACCCAGTACTTC.

In this sample, this clonotype turned up a few times. The rearrangement uses TRBV3-1 and TRBJ1-1, with a possible D match to TRBD1 (5 bases). Trimming took 4 bases from V and 10 from J, leaving 16 bases between them. CDR3 length equals 13 residues. Germline loops: CDR1 LGHDT, CDR2 YNNKEL (reference sequence). Here the CDR3 reads CASSPRQGRGAFF. CDR3 coding DNA: TGTGCCAGCAGCCCCCGTCAGGGTCGAGGAGCTTTCTTT.

This clonotype has just a few counts. The CDR3 nucleotides are TGCGCCAGCAGCTTGTGGACAAACACCGGGGAGCTGTTTTTT. This sequence encodes CASSLWTNTGELFF. The genes are TRBV5-1 and TRBJ2-2; D is perhaps TRBD1 (5 bases). Deletions cut 1 base from V and 2 bases from J, with 6 bases between. The germline gives CDR1 SGHRS, CDR2 YFSETQ. The CDR3 consists of 14 residues.

The V call is TRBV7-9, the J call TRBJ2-2; no definite D call. With 0 bases removed from V and 5 bases from J, the gap between germline ends came to 7 bases. The CDR3 loop spans 14 amino acids. Germline V gene lookup returns CDR1 SEHNR and CDR2 FQNEAQ (reference sequence). CDR3 in DNA: TGTGCCAGCAGCTTAGCGATGGGTACCGGGGAGCTGTTTTTT. It specifies CASSLAMGTGELFF.

This clonotype was counted between two and nine times. J is TRBJ1-5 and V is TRBV6-2 or TRBV6-3; D not resolved. The CDR3 runs to 14 residues. V lost 4 bases, J lost 2 bases, and 9 bases lay in between. The germline V gene encodes CDR1 MNHEY and CDR2 SVGEGT. CDR3 residues: CASSLVRGNQPQHF. In nucleotides, the CDR3 is TGTGCCAGCAGTTTGGTCCGGGGCAATCAGCCCCAGCATTTT.

This clonotype came up a few times. This chain joins TRBV6-2 or TRBV6-3 and TRBJ2-1, with a possible D match to TRBD2 (6 bases). V dropped 6 bases and J dropped 0 bases, with 15 bases sitting between them. CDR3 length: 16 amino acids. Germline assignment: CDR1 MNHEY and CDR2 SVGEGT. The chain's CDR3 is CASSGEEARSYNEQFF. CDR3 nucleotides: TGTGCCAGCAGCGGGGAGGAGGCTCGCTCCTACAATGAGCAGTTCTTC.

The V call is TRBV9, the J call TRBJ2-1, with TRBD2 matching 7 bases. V lost 2 bases and J lost 7; bases outside the gene matches: 12. The germline V gene has CDR1 SGDLS and CDR2 YYNGEE. The CDR3 has 16 amino acids. The CDR3 DNA sequence: TGTGCCAGCAGCGTGACCCCGGGAGGAGGAGGGAATGAGCAGTTCTTC. This gives the protein CASSVTPGGGGNEQFF.

This rearrangement joins TRBV14 to TRBJ2-1; perhaps TRBD2 as D (5 bases). This CDR3 contains 16 residues. Germline values: CDR1 SGHDN, CDR2 FVKESK. Trimming stripped 0 bases from V and 4 bases from J, with 13 bases between. The CDR3: CASSQDLFTRYNEQFF. CDR3 nucleotide sequence: TGTGCCAGCAGCCAAGATCTTTTCACTAGATACAATGAGCAGTTCTTC.

The CDR3 DNA reads as TGTGCCAGCAGCTGGGGGACCGTGGTCGGGATTGAAAAACTGTTTTTT. This translates into CASSWGTVVGIEKLFF. The chain links TRBV7-9 to TRBJ1-4, with a possible D match to TRBD1 (5 bases). The V end was cut by 4 bases, the J end by 7 bases, with 19 bases between. Germline V CDR1 and CDR2: SEHNR, FQNEAQ (reference sequence). CDR3 length: 16 residues.

This clonotype has just a few counts. The V call is TRBV15, the J call TRBJ1-5, with TRBD1 identical over 10 bases. The germline V gene has CDR1 LNHNV and CDR2 YYDKDF (reference sequence). The CDR3 has 16 amino acids. The J segment lost 6 bases and the V segment lost 1 base, leaving 6 bases of the junction unmatched. This CDR3 reads CATSRGLGQGSQPQHF. The CDR3, as DNA: TGTGCCACCAGCAGAGGGTTGGGACAGGGGAGTCAGCCCCAGCATTTT.

The V call is TRBV4-2, the J call TRBJ2-7; tentative D call: TRBD2 (6 bases). Germline values: CDR1 LGHNA, CDR2 YNFKEQ. The CDR3 is 15 residues long. Between the trimmed V and J ends, which lost 0 bases and 3 bases, there was a span of 12 bases. CDR3 residues: CASSQETGVLYEQYF. The CDR3 DNA follows: TGTGCCAGCAGCCAAGAAACGGGAGTACTCTACGAGCAGTACTTC.

The CDR3 DNA reads as TGTGCCAGCAGTAGTACAGGGGACAATTCACCCCTCCACTTT. Protein: CASSSTGDNSPLHF. The chain recombines TRBV6-4 with TRBJ1-6, with 7 positions matching TRBD1. The V segment lost 5 bases and the J segment 7 bases; nucleotides outside the gene matches: 5. CDR1 and CDR2 from the germline V gene are MRHNA and SNTAGT. CDR3 length: 14 amino acids.

This clonotype was counted at least ten times. The rearrangement uses TRBV11-2 and TRBJ2-1, with 7 bases matching TRBD1. V lost 5 bases to trimming and J lost 8 bases; unmatched junction nucleotides: 3. CDR1 and CDR2 from the germline V gene are SGHAT and FQNNGV. CDR3 length: 12 amino acids. CDR3 protein: CASSVQGYEQFF. The CDR3 nucleotides read TGTGCCAGCAGCGTACAGGGGTATGAGCAGTTCTTC.

This clonotype was seen a handful of times. V gene TRBV6-1 combines with J gene TRBJ1-5, with D unclear. The CDR3 is 12 residues long. Trimming left V 2 bases short and J 5 bases short, with 4 bases between. Germline V lookup: CDR1 MNHNS, CDR2 SASEGT. The CDR3 DNA reads TGTGCCAGCAGTGAATCGGATCAGCCCCAGCATTTT. It encodes CASSESDQPQHF.

The J gene is TRBJ2-1, the V gene TRBV4-3; no reliable D call. Germline loops: CDR1 LGHNA, CDR2 YSLEER. The V gene lost 6 bases and the J gene lost 7 bases, with 13 bases spanning the gap. The CDR3 runs 13 residues. This CDR3 is CASSQTTTNEQFF. Written as DNA, the CDR3 is TGCGCCAGCAGTCAAACGACAACTAATGAGCAGTTCTTC.

This rearrangement joins TRBV19 to TRBJ1-5; unclear D gene. Per the germline V gene, CDR1 is LNHDA and CDR2 is SQIVND (reference sequence). The CDR3 consists of 13 residues. Trimming left V 6 bases short and J 1 base short, with 7 bases between. The CDR3 here is CASSFKSNQPQHF. In nucleotides, the CDR3 is TGTGCCAGTAGCTTTAAAAGCAATCAGCCCCAGCATTTT.

This chain uses TRBV15 with TRBJ2-5; no clear D. Trimming took 0 bases from V and 11 from J, leaving 10 bases between them. CDR1 and CDR2 from the germline V gene are LNHNV and YYDKDF (reference sequence). The CDR3 is 12 amino acids. CDR3 nucleotide sequence: TGTGCCACCAGCAGAGATCAAAGGGATCAGTACTTC. It translates to CATSRDQRDQYF.

This clonotype has only a few counts. J is TRBJ1-2 and V is TRBV7-2, with a tentative D call TRBD1 (5 bases). This CDR3 has 12 residues. The V end was cut by 5 bases, the J end by 6 bases, with 10 bases between. Germline CDR1 and CDR2: SGHTA and FQGNSA. In DNA form, the CDR3 reads TGTGCCAGCAGCCAGACAGTAGATGGCTACACCTTC. Translated, it gives CASSQTVDGYTF.

The sample holds a few counts of this clonotype. The chain carries TRBV9 and TRBJ1-2; 7 nucleotides agree with TRBD1. The ends lost 4 bases at V and 0 bases at J; junction bases unmatched: 9. The CDR3 has 16 amino acids. CDR1 and CDR2 from the germline V gene are SGDLS and YYNGEE. CDR3: CASSPHTGEANYGYTF. The CDR3 bases are TGTGCCAGCAGCCCCCACACAGGGGAAGCTAACTATGGCTACACCTTC.

This rearrangement joins TRBV7-9 to TRBJ2-7, with D possibly TRBD1 on 5 matching bases. Germline V gives CDR1 SEHNR, CDR2 FQNEAQ (reference sequence). CDR3 size: 17 residues. V lost 1 base and J 0 bases, leaving 16 bases between the germline ends. The CDR3 protein is CASSLVFPGSSSYEQYF. CDR3 nucleotide sequence: TGTGCCAGCAGCTTAGTGTTCCCAGGGTCGAGCTCCTACGAGCAGTACTTC.

This clonotype has just a few counts. The chain couples TRBV21-1 to TRBJ1-1. TRBV21-1 represents a pseudogene. This CDR3 is built from 15 residues. The CDR3 is CASSKARGRLSEAFF. CDR3 DNA: TGTGCCAGCAGCAAAGCGCGGGGGAGGCTCAGTGAAGCTTTCTTT.

The chain combines TRBV15 with TRBJ2-4; no reliable D call. Germline CDR1 reads LNHNV; CDR2 reads YYDKDF (reference sequence). The CDR3 contains 13 residues. V was clipped by 1 base and J by 0 bases, with 1 base between them. DNA of the CDR3: TGTGCCACCAGCAGAGGAGCCAAAAACATTCAGTACTTC. This translates into CATSRGAKNIQYF.

This clonotype is classed as medium-sized (0.01 to 0.1%). This rearrangement joins TRBV29-1 to TRBJ2-5; D may be TRBD1 or TRBD2 (5 bases each). Trimming removed 4 bases from V and 7 bases from J, with 16 bases in between. The germline gives CDR1 SQVTM, CDR2 ANQGSEA. There are 13 residues in the CDR3. CDR3 sequence: CSVVISGPRTQYF. As DNA, the CDR3 is TGCAGCGTTGTGATTTCGGGGCCTCGGACCCAGTACTTC.

The chain employs TRBV24-1 and TRBJ2-1, with 13 bases matching TRBD2. The junction had 7 bases not matched to a gene; V was cut back by 3 bases and J by 9 bases. The germline V gene has CDR1 KGHDR and CDR2 SFDVKD. The CDR3 runs to 16 residues. For the CDR3, the DNA is TGTGCCACCAGTGATCGTGGACTAGCGGGAGCTGGTGAGCAGTTCTTC. Amino acid sequence: CATSDRGLAGAGEQFF.

This chain links TRBV25-1 with TRBJ2-1; TRBD2 aligns across 11 bases. The ends lost 4 bases at V and 3 bases at J; junction bases unmatched: 5. Germline CDR1 and CDR2: MGHDK and SYGVNS. The CDR3 is 16 amino acids. The CDR3 bases are TGTGCCAGCAGTGTTGCCGGGACTAGCGGCTACAATGAGCAGTTCTTC. Translating it yields CASSVAGTSGYNEQFF.

V usage is TRBV6-1 and J usage is TRBJ2-2; 8 positions agree with TRBD1. This CDR3 comprises 15 residues. CDR1 is MNHNS, CDR2 SASEGT, per germline. The V gene end was trimmed by 5 bases and the J gene end by 7 bases; junction bases not matched to a gene: 9. In DNA, the CDR3 is TGTGCCAGCAGTCCCCCAGGGGGCGCCGGCGGGGAGCTGTTTTTT. The encoded protein is CASSPPGGAGGELFF.

The chain is built from TRBV3-1 and TRBJ1-4; D remains unclear. CDR1 LGHDT and CDR2 YNNKEL come from the germline V gene (reference sequence). Trimming took off 4 bases at V and 7 bases at J, with 13 bases between the two ends. This CDR3 comprises 14 residues. This CDR3 reads CASSPSHGLEKLFF. In DNA, the CDR3 is TGTGCCAGCAGCCCCTCCCACGGACTTGAAAAACTGTTTTTT. The entire variable domain, with the rest obtained from reference TRBV3-1 and TRBJ1-4, is as follows: DTAVSQTPKYLVTQMGNDKSIKCEQNLGHDTMYWYKQDSKKFLKIMFSYNNKELIINETVPNRFSPKSPDKAHLNLHINSLELGDSAVYFCASSPSHGLEKLFFGSGTQLSVL.